The 30 T cell receptor beta chains presented below share a single source sample, sequenced in a study of cytomegalovirus exposure and HLA in healthy donors. This PCR relied on a set of 60 Vbeta primers and 13 Jbeta primers. TCRdb's table, derived via immunoSEQ multiplex PCR, lists solely in-frame clones and lacks some. Seen here are approximately 160,000 clones, roughly three quarters observed once, and the top ten hold roughly 13%. Sequencing was carried out using PBMCs. Receptors were obtained from a woman aged 50 to 60 in good health and CMV-seropositive.

This chain connects TRBV6-1 to TRBJ1-3; 9 nucleotides match TRBD1. Germline-derived CDR1 and CDR2 are MNHNS and SASEGT. Germline trimming cut 0 bases from V and 8 bases from J; bases unmatched to any gene: 5. The CDR3 contains 15 residues. The CDR3 bases are TGTGCCAGCAGTGAAGCGGGAGACAGGGGGGACACCATATATTTT. Translating it yields CASSEAGDRGDTIYF.

The rearrangement joins TRBV6-5 to TRBJ2-1; possible D gene TRBD2, 6 bases. The CDR3 length is 13 residues. CDR1 and CDR2 from the germline V gene are MNHEY and SVGAGI. V was trimmed by 8 bases and J by 8 bases, leaving 16 bases between them. The DNA of the CDR3 is TGTGCCAGCCAAAGGCGGGGTAGGGATGAGCAGTTCTTC. Translation gives CASQRRGRDEQFF.

This chain connects TRBV5-5 to TRBJ1-5; 8 bases match TRBD1. The germline V gene has CDR1 SGHKS and CDR2 YYEKEE (reference sequence). This CDR3 contains 16 residues. The V segment lost 4 bases and the J segment 6 bases; nucleotides outside the gene matches: 12. The CDR3 DNA follows: TGTGCCAGCAGCCAAGGGGACAGGAGTTTCGGTCAGCCCCAGCATTTT. It encodes CASSQGDRSFGQPQHF.

The chain links TRBV18 to TRBJ1-5, with D unclear. CDR1 is KGHSH, CDR2 LQKENI, per germline. This CDR3 spans 18 amino acids. V was cut by 3 bases and J by 0 bases, with 18 bases left in between. The CDR3 here is CASSPKPGFGDSNQPQHF. DNA of the CDR3: TGTGCCAGCTCACCTAAACCGGGATTCGGGGATAGCAATCAGCCCCAGCATTTT.

V usage is TRBV2 and J usage is TRBJ1-1, with no clear D. Deletions cut 5 bases from V and 1 base from J, with 8 bases between. The CDR3 runs to 13 residues. Germline lookup yields CDR1 SNHLY and CDR2 FYNNEI. The chain's CDR3 is CASSRTWNTEAFF. CDR3 sequence (DNA): TGTGCCAGCAGTCGGACTTGGAACACTGAAGCTTTCTTT.

This clone was counted between two and nine times. V gene TRBV2 combines with J gene TRBJ1-4, with D hard to call. This CDR3 comprises 13 residues. CDR1 is SNHLY, CDR2 FYNNEI, per germline. Trimming stripped 6 bases from V and 9 bases from J, with 14 bases between. The CDR3 sequence is CASSGGPDKKLFF. In nucleotides, the CDR3 is TGTGCCAGCAGCGGAGGCCCGGATAAAAAACTGTTTTTT.

V is TRBV28 and J is TRBJ2-5; D is possibly TRBD1 (7 bases). The germline V gene has CDR1 MDHEN and CDR2 SYDVKM. V lost 4 bases and J 5 bases, leaving 17 bases between the germline ends. The CDR3 runs 15 residues. The chain's CDR3 is CASSSPEGAHETQYF. CDR3 DNA sequence: TGTGCCAGCAGTTCCCCGGAGGGGGCGCATGAGACCCAGTACTTC.

The CDR3: CASSQEIGRGQGSGPQHF. In DNA form, the CDR3 reads TGCGCCAGCAGCCAAGAAATTGGTAGGGGGCAAGGATCGGGGCCCCAGCATTTT. The V gene is TRBV4-1, the J gene TRBJ1-5, with 7 positions matching TRBD1. Looked up from germline, CDR1 is MGHRA and CDR2 is YSYEKL. V dropped 0 bases and J dropped 9; count of bases not matched to a gene: 17. The CDR3 totals 18 residues.

The V call is TRBV14, the J call TRBJ1-3, with 7 bases lining up with TRBD1. Germline V gene lookup returns CDR1 SGHDN and CDR2 FVKESK. J was trimmed by 2 bases and V by 3 bases; bases with no gene match: 7. The length of the CDR3 is 16 residues. CDR3 sequence (DNA): TGTGCCAGCAGCCATTACAAACAGGGGCCTGGAAACACCATATATTTT. Protein sequence: CASSHYKQGPGNTIYF. Full variable domain (missing parts from reference TRBV14 and TRBJ1-3): EAGVTQFPSHSVIEKGQTVTLRCDPISGHDNLYWYRRVMGKEIKFLLHFVKESKQDESGMPNNRFLAERTGGTYSTLKVQPAELEDSGVYFCASSHYKQGPGNTIYFGEGSWLTVV.

The CDR3 loop reads CATSSSSGGHSYNEQFF. CDR3 nucleotide sequence: TGTGCCACCAGCAGTTCTAGCGGGGGCCACTCCTACAATGAGCAGTTCTTC. The rearrangement joins TRBV15 to TRBJ2-1, with 10 nucleotides matching TRBD2. Germline CDR1 LNHNV, CDR2 YYDKDF (reference sequence). J gave up 0 bases and V 3 bases, and 5 bases lay outside the gene matches. The CDR3 consists of 17 residues.

The chain couples TRBV5-6 to TRBJ2-7; 7 positions match TRBD1. CDR1 is SGHDT, CDR2 YYEEEE, per germline. The CDR3 covers 17 residues. The ends lost 3 bases at V and 2 bases at J; junction bases unmatched: 14. CDR3 DNA sequence: TGTGCCAGCAGCTCGACCCGGACAGGCCGAGGGGCCTACGAGCAGTACTTC. Protein product: CASSSTRTGRGAYEQYF.

The V and J genes are TRBV18 and TRBJ1-4, with 7 bases identical to TRBD1. Per germline, CDR1 KGHSH and CDR2 LQKENI. V lost 4 bases and J lost 8; bases outside the gene matches: 7. This CDR3 is 14 amino acids long. CDR3 coding DNA: TGTGCCAGCTCACGGACAGAACAGGGGGAAAAACTGTTTTTT. Amino acid sequence: CASSRTEQGEKLFF.

This rearrangement joins TRBV5-1 to TRBJ2-2; 13 bases fit TRBD2. This CDR3 spans 18 amino acids. Unmatched junction bases numbered 10, after V lost 4 bases and J lost 4 bases. CDR1 is SGHRS, CDR2 YFSETQ, per germline. The CDR3 is CASSPGLAGTAGTGELFF. The CDR3 bases are TGCGCCAGCAGCCCGGGACTAGCGGGGACAGCGGGCACCGGGGAGCTGTTTTTT.

V usage is TRBV14 and J usage is TRBJ1-2; 8 bases are a match to TRBD1. Germline CDR1 and CDR2: SGHDN and FVKESK. J gave up 4 bases and V 3 bases, and 4 bases lay outside the gene matches. The CDR3 contains 14 residues. For the CDR3, the DNA is TGTGCCAGCAGCCACCAGACAGGGGCCTATGGCTACACCTTC. It translates to CASSHQTGAYGYTF.

The rearrangement links TRBV2 to TRBJ2-3, with D unresolved. The germline gives CDR1 SNHLY, CDR2 FYNNEI. The germline V and J ends were trimmed by 6 bases and 0 bases, with 7 bases remaining between them. The CDR3 has 13 amino acids. CDR3 sequence reads: CASRQLSTDTQYF. The CDR3 DNA reads as TGTGCCAGCAGACAGCTTAGCACAGATACGCAGTATTTT.

In this sample, this clone turned up a few times. The chain joins TRBV4-1 to TRBJ2-5; 9 nucleotides line up with TRBD2. The CDR3 loop spans 17 amino acids. Germline V gene sequence: CDR1 MGHRA, CDR2 YSYEKL. V was clipped by 1 base and J by 1 base; unmatched bases: 7. CDR3 amino acids: CASSQGRSGGSQETQYF. The DNA of the CDR3 is TGCGCCAGCAGCCAAGGAAGGAGCGGGGGGTCCCAAGAGACCCAGTACTTC.

This clone appeared a single time. The chain carries TRBV5-8 and TRBJ2-3, with 10 positions matching TRBD1. The V gene end was trimmed by 4 bases and the J gene end by 2 bases; junction bases not matched to a gene: 1. This CDR3 has 14 residues. Germline loops: CDR1 SGHTS, CDR2 YDEGEE. CDR3 loop: CASSDRGHTDTQYF. The CDR3 DNA reads as TGTGCCAGCAGCGACAGGGGGCACACAGATACGCAGTATTTT. Complete variable domain (other parts from reference TRBV5-8 and TRBJ2-3): EAGVTQSPTHLIKTRGQQATLRCSPISGHTSVYWYQQALGLGLQFLLWYDEGEERNRGNFPPRFSGRQFPNYSSELNVNALELEDSALYLCASSDRGHTDTQYFGPGTRLTVL.

The genes are TRBV6-5 and TRBJ1-6, with D possibly matching TRBD1 (6 bases). Trimming cost V 2 bases and J 5 bases, with 7 bases left between them. The CDR3 loop spans 14 amino acids. The germline gives CDR1 MNHEY, CDR2 SVGAGI. The CDR3 sequence: CASSYGQNNSPLHF. In DNA, the CDR3 is TGTGCCAGCAGTTACGGACAGAATAATTCACCCCTCCACTTT.

V and J are TRBV6-1 and TRBJ1-4; the D gene is possibly TRBD1 (5 bases). CDR1 and CDR2 (germline): MNHNS, SASEGT. With 2 bases removed from V and 8 bases from J, the gap between germline ends came to 6 bases. The CDR3 covers 12 residues. As DNA, the CDR3 is TGTGCCAGCAGTGAACAGGGCGAAAAACTGTTTTTT. Its translation: CASSEQGEKLFF.

The CDR3 reads CASSSGNTEAFF. CDR3 nucleotide sequence: TGTGCCAGCAGTTCAGGGAACACTGAAGCTTTCTTT. V usage is TRBV6-5 and J usage is TRBJ1-1; D unclear. Germline assignment: CDR1 MNHEY and CDR2 SVGAGI. Trimming took 4 bases from V and 1 from J, leaving 4 bases between them. The CDR3 loop spans 12 amino acids.

The chain joins TRBV10-3 to TRBJ1-2; possible D gene TRBD1, 6 bases. The germline gives CDR1 ENHRY, CDR2 SYGVKD. CDR3 length: 13 residues. Trimming shortened V by 2 bases and J by 8 bases, and 12 bases separated the two germline ends. CDR3 in DNA: TGTGCCATCAGTGAGGGCCCGGGGGGCGGCTACACCTTC. This gives the protein CAISEGPGGGYTF.

This rearrangement joins TRBV4-2 to TRBJ2-7, with a tentative D call TRBD2 (6 bases). The CDR3 has 17 residues. Germline V gene data show CDR1 as LGHNA and CDR2 as YNFKEQ. The V end lost 4 bases, the J end lost 5 bases, and 24 bases lay between the germline ends. The CDR3 nucleotides read TGTGCCAGCAGCCCAAAGTGGAGGGGAATAAGTCTTCACGAGCAGTACTTC. Translated, it gives CASSPKWRGISLHEQYF.

The rearrangement links TRBV4-1 to TRBJ1-4; D is possibly TRBD1 (6 bases). V lost 3 bases to trimming and J lost 6 bases, with 14 bases between them. Germline CDR1 and CDR2: MGHRA and YSYEKL. The CDR3 covers 15 residues. The chain's CDR3 is CASSQMGGPDEKLFF. CDR3 nucleotide sequence: TGCGCCAGCAGCCAGATGGGGGGGCCGGATGAAAAACTGTTTTTT.

The rearrangement uses TRBV10-3 and TRBJ1-5, with 8 positions matching TRBD1. Germline V CDR1 and CDR2: ENHRY, SYGVKD. The V gene end was trimmed by 4 bases and the J gene end by 0 bases; junction bases not matched to a gene: 5. This CDR3 has 16 residues. CDR3 amino acids: CAISGGTGSSNQPQHF. The DNA of the CDR3 is TGTGCCATCAGTGGGGGGACAGGTAGTAGCAATCAGCCCCAGCATTTT.

V is TRBV5-6 and J is TRBJ1-6; 10 bases fit TRBD1. The CDR3 covers 16 residues. The J segment lost 7 bases and the V segment lost 4 bases, leaving 8 bases of the junction unmatched. CDR1 is SGHDT and CDR2 is YYEEEE in the germline V gene. CDR3 nucleotides: TGTGCCAGCAGCGGGGACAGGGGAAAGGCGAATTCACCCCTCCACTTT. Translating it yields CASSGDRGKANSPLHF.

A single count supports this clone. V usage is TRBV7-2 and J usage is TRBJ2-6; TRBD1 is a possible D gene (6 bases). Germline V gene data show CDR1 as SGHTA and CDR2 as FQGNSA. The CDR3 covers 18 residues. Trimming stripped 2 bases from V and 2 bases from J, with 16 bases between. The CDR3 coding sequence is TGTGCCAGCAGCTTACGGAGAGGGGGAGTGGCTGGGGCCAACGTCCTGACTTTC. This translates into CASSLRRGGVAGANVLTF.

The chain combines TRBV5-6 with TRBJ2-7, with D perhaps TRBD2 (7 bases). The germline V and J ends were trimmed by 1 base and 13 bases, with 12 bases remaining between them. There are 11 residues in the CDR3. In germline, CDR1 is SGHDT, CDR2 YYEEEE. DNA of the CDR3: TGTGCCAGCAGCTTGTCGGGGGGCCTATACTTC. Protein product: CASSLSGGLYF.

The chain has TRBV5-5 and TRBJ2-7, with 7 bases identical to TRBD1. With V trimmed by 0 bases and J by 7 bases, 10 bases remained unmatched. This CDR3 contains 15 residues. The V gene's germline CDR1 is SGHKS and CDR2 YYEKEE (reference sequence). The CDR3 spells CASSLETGTLGEQYF. The CDR3, as DNA: TGTGCCAGCAGCTTGGAGACAGGGACCTTGGGGGAGCAGTACTTC.

The rearrangement links TRBV5-4 to TRBJ1-2; tentatively, D is TRBD1 (5 bases). Per germline, CDR1 SGHNT and CDR2 YYREEE (reference sequence). V dropped 4 bases and J dropped 3 bases, with 16 bases sitting between them. CDR3 length: 15 residues. The CDR3 loop is CASSQIGRAYYGYTF. The DNA of the CDR3 is TGTGCCAGCAGCCAAATCGGCAGGGCTTACTATGGCTACACCTTC.

With respect to this clone: Compared with germline, one end of the junction differs, possibly owing to a read error. The V gene is TRBV20-1, the J gene TRBJ1-4, with a possible D match to TRBD1 (5 bases). The CDR3 loop spans 10 amino acids. The germline gives CDR1 DFQATT, CDR2 SNEGSKA (reference sequence). The CDR3 loop is CSARDPQEIF. In DNA form, the CDR3 reads TGCAGTGCTAGAGATCCACAGGAGATTTTT.